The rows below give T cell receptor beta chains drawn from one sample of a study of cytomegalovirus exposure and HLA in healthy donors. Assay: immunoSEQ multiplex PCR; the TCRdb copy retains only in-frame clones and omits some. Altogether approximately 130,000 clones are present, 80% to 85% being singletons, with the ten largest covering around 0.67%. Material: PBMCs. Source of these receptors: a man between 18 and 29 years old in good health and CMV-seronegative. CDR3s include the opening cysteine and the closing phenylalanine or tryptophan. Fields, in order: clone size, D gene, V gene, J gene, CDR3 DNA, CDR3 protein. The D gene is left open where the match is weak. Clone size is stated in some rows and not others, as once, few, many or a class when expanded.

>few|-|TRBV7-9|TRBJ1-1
TGTGCCGCCGGGAACACTGAAGCTTTCTTT
CAAGNTEAFF
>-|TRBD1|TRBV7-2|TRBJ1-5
TGTGCCAGCAGCGACAGGGTAGGGCCCCAGCATTTT
CASSDRVGPQHF
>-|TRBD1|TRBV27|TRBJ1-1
TGTGCCAGCAGTACCTACAGGGGGACGAACACTGAAGCTTTCTTT
CASSTYRGTNTEAFF
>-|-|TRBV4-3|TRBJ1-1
TGCGCCAGCAGCCAAGACCCAAAAATCACTGAAGCTTTCTTT
CASSQDPKITEAFF
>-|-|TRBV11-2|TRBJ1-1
TGTGCCAGCAGCTTCAGCACTGAAGCTTTCTTT
CASSFSTEAFF
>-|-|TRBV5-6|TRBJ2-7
TGTGCCAGCAGCGGTCGGGGGACCATCTACGAGCAGTACTTC
CASSGRGTIYEQYF
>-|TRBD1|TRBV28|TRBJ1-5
TGTGCCAGCAAACGGACAGGGGAAGGTCAGCCCCAGCATTTT
CASKRTGEGQPQHF
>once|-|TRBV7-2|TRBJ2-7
TGTGCCAGCAGCTTAATGGGGGGGCCAAACGAGCAGTACTTC
CASSLMGGPNEQYF
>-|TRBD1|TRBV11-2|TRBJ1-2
TGTGCCAGCAGCTTACCGGACAGGAATAACTATGGCTACACCTTC
CASSLPDRNNYGYTF
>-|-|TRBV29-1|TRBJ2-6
TGCAGCGCCGGGGAACCCTCTGGGGCCAACGTCCTGACTTTC
CSAGEPSGANVLTF
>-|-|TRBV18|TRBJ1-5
TGTGCCAGCTCTCCCTCAGCTAGGGGTAATCAGCCCCAGCATTTT
CASSPSARGNQPQHF
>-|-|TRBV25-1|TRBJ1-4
TGTGCCAGCAGTGCCTTCGAGGGGGTCGTTCATGAAAAACTGTTTTTT
CASSAFEGVVHEKLFF